This T cell receptor (beta chain) emerged from a study of blood T cell repertoires in COVID-19. Some clones are missing from TCRdb's copy, which holds only in-frame ones; the method was immunoSEQ multiplex PCR. In the table there are 200,000 to 300,000 clones, 80% to 90% of which are singletons. The specimen sequenced was peripheral blood. The TCR comes from a woman aged 45-59 years with acute or convalescent COVID-19.

In DNA form, the CDR3 reads TGTGCCACCAGTGACCCTCGCCCTAGCGGGAGAAACAATGAGCAGTTCTTC. Amino acids: CATSDPRPSGRNNEQFF. The chain uses TRBV24-1 and TRBJ2-1, with TRBD2 matching over 10 bases. Trimming removed 4 bases from V and 5 bases from J; junction bases left unmatched: 10. CDR1 KGHDR and CDR2 SFDVKD come from the germline V gene. CDR3 length equals 17 residues.